This T cell receptor beta chain came from a study of cytomegalovirus exposure and HLA in healthy donors. Study-level results: In a later analysis, common viral pathogens appeared linked to several of the most significant clusters. In a later analysis, TCR association rates varied by HLA locus: DRB1 most, HLA-C fewest.

Primers for the PCR totalled 60 Vbeta and 13 Jbeta. Here immunoSEQ multiplex PCR was the method, and the copy in TCRdb shows in-frame clones only, minus some. The sample records approximately 140,000 clones, approximately 82% being singletons. The germline V gene has CDR1 MGHRA and CDR2 YSYEKL. J was trimmed by 3 bases and V by 2 bases; bases with no gene match: 2. The CDR3 sequence is 14 residues long. As to this clone: Its cognate antigen is unknown.

The sequenced sample was PBMCs. The clonotype was recovered from a boy younger than 10 in good health and CMV-seronegative. The chain has TRBV4-1 and TRBJ1-1, with TRBD1 matching 8 bases. The CDR3 DNA follows: TGCGCCAGCAGCCAATACAGGGGGGACACTGAAGCTTTCTTT. It codes for CASSQYRGDTEAFF.